This T cell receptor beta chain derives from a study of regulatory T cells in long-lasting Graves disease. General study points: Persistent patients had a count of shared public clonotypes (over 2,500) that exceeded that of new patients (almost 1,000).

The CDR3 spans 16 residues. Trimming pared 1 base from V and 2 bases from J, leaving 13 bases between. Germline CDR1 is SGHNT and CDR2 is YENEEA. As concerns this clonotype: The antigen is unknown.

The time point is: newly diagnosed GD, antithyroid drugs for less than 3 months. The TCR library used RNA extracted from PBMCs. Arm-PCR with iRepertoire HTBI primers amplified the CDR3 regions for these TCR beta libraries. TCRdb re-analysed the multiplex PCR reads in MiXCR, keeping a single row per CDR3 protein. The data contain about 370,000 distinct CDR3 sequences, 15% to 17% of them singletons. This TCR was sampled from a female donor with Graves disease. The chain is built from TRBV11-3 and TRBJ2-3; weak D call: TRBD2 (6 bases). Here the sequenced sample was peripheral blood mononuclear cells (PBMCs), taken at new diagnosis, from a patient treated with antithyroid drugs. CDR3 coding DNA: TGTGCCAGCAGCTTAGGACTCCGGGGGTACACAGATACGCAGTATTTT. Translation gives CASSLGLRGYTDTQYF. The variable domain in full, completed from reference TRBV11-3 and TRBJ2-3, reads EAGVVQSPRYKIIEKKQPVAFWCNPISGHNTLYWYLQNLGQGPELLIRYENEEAVDDSQLPKDRFSAERLKGVDSTLKIQPAELGDSAVYLCASSLGLRGYTDTQYFGPGTRLTVL.